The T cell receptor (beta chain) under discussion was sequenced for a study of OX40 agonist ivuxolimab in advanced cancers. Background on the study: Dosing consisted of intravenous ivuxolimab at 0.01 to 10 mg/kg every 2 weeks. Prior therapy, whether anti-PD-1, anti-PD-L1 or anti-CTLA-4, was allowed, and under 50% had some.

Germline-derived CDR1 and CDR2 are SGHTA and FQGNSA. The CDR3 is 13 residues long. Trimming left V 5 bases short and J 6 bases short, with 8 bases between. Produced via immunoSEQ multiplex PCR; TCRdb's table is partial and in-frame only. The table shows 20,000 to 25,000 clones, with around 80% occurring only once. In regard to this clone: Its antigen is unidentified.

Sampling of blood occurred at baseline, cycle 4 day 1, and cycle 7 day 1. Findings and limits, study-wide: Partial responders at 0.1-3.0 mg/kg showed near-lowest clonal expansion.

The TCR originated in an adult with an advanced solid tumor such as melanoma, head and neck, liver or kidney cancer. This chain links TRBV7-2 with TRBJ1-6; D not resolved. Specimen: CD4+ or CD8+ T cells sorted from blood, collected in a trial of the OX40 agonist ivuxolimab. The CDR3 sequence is CASSASPNSPLHF. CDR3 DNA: TGTGCCAGCAGCGCCTCCCCTAATTCACCCCTCCACTTT.